This T cell receptor beta chain was recorded in a study of cytomegalovirus exposure and HLA in healthy donors. The PCR contained 60 Vbeta and 13 Jbeta primers. The table came from immunoSEQ multiplex PCR; TCRdb's copy has only in-frame clones and leaves some out. Of 150,000 to 200,000 clones listed, roughly four fifths are singletons. V lost 2 bases to trimming and J lost 1 base, with 10 bases between them. Germline assignment: CDR1 SGDLS and CDR2 YYNGEE. This CDR3 has 15 amino acids. In regard to this clone: Antigen: not known.

Study results and limitations: Per a prior analysis, the majority of TCR beta V segments were productive roughly 90% or roughly 30% of the time.

The V gene is TRBV9, the J gene TRBJ2-1, with D maybe TRBD2 (6 bases). This TCR was sampled from a man younger than 30 in good health and CMV-seronegative. The sequencing sample was made of PBMCs. CDR3 DNA sequence: TGTGCCAGCAGCGTCTCGGGAGTATCCTACAATGAGCAGTTCTTC. Translated: CASSVSGVSYNEQFF.